This T cell receptor beta chain appears in the sequencing data of a study of control samples from healthy donors and cancer patients. This clone has only one observation. Germline-derived CDR1 and CDR2 are KGHDR and SFDVKD. V was pared by 2 bases and J by 10 bases, with 8 bases between. The CDR3 covers 12 residues. Generated by immunoSEQ multiplex PCR, the TCRdb table keeps only in-frame clones and is missing some. The sample carries around 48,000 clones, 85% to 95% recorded once. The chain joins TRBV24-1 to TRBJ2-1; D is undetermined. This sequence originates from a woman between 50 and 59 years old with head and neck cancer. Sequencing was carried out using PBMCs. The CDR3 region is CATSDSLGEQFF. DNA for the CDR3: TGTGCCACCAGTGATTCGTTGGGGGAGCAGTTCTTC.